This T cell receptor beta chain was sequenced during a study of PD-1 blockade in classical Hodgkin lymphoma. Produced via immunoSEQ multiplex PCR; TCRdb's table is partial and in-frame only. Of 20,000 to 25,000 clones detected, around 94% appear once; the ten largest clones hold around 3.9%. Indicated time point: newly diagnosed, previously untreated cHL patient sample. Untreated, newly diagnosed classical Hodgkin lymphoma PBMCs were comparators. Details on this clone: Its antigen remains unknown.

Points from the study as a whole: With respect to the repertoire differences, their causes, possibly disease activity or prior therapy, remain undefined. Relapsed/refractory patients reportedly had the lowest baseline TCR diversity, below newly diagnosed patients, who were below healthy donors.

The germline V and J ends were trimmed by 2 bases and 6 bases, with 3 bases remaining between them. The CDR3 runs 11 residues. CDR1 and CDR2 from the germline V gene are SGHTA and FQGNSA. This chain uses TRBV7-2 with TRBJ2-3; D remains ambiguous. The receptor's source is a human donor with classical Hodgkin lymphoma. The sequenced sample was peripheral blood mononuclear cells (PBMCs). For the CDR3, the DNA is TGTGCCAGCAGCTTACATGATACGCAGTATTTT. As protein: CASSLHDTQYF.